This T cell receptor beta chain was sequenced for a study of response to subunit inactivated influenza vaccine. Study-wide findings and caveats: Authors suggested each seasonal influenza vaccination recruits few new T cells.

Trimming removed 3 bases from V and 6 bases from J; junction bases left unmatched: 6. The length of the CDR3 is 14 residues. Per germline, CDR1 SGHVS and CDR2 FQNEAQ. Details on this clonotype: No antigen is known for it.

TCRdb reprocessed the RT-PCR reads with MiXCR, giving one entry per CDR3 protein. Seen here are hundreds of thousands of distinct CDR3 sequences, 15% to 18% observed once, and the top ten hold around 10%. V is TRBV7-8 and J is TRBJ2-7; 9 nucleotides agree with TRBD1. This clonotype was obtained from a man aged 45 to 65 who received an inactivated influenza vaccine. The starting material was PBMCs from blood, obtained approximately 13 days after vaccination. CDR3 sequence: CASSFRDRVFEQYF. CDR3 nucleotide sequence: TGTGCCAGCAGCTTCCGGGACAGGGTCTTCGAGCAGTACTTC.